Given below is one TCR beta chain in context. This clonotype was found many times. It has no known antigen specificity. The input lacks base qualities; no much larger clone sits a single base away. The patients picked for sequencing were ones in whom flow cytometry had shown an expansion of CD8+CD57+ cells. Every patient had severe acquired aplastic anemia, diagnosed using the International Study of Aplastic Anemia and Agranulocytosis and Camitta criteria. No therapy had been received by the patients at the time of blood sampling. In this study, sorted CD4+ and CD8+ T cells from the blood of healthy subjects and of severe aplastic anemia patients had their TCR repertoires deep-sequenced. In the USA, patient enrollment took place under clinicaltrials.gov protocols 00001620, 01623167, 00001397, 00071045, 00081523 and 00961064. Ficoll-Paque density gradient centrifugation was used to isolate peripheral blood mononuclear cells. Before DNA extraction, CD4+ and CD8+ T cells were sorted by FACS or by magnetic beads.

These data originate in a study of CD8+CD57+ T cells in acquired aplastic anemia listed by TCRdb under 2018. Context from the whole study: On average, sorted CD4+ and CD8+ cells yielded 3.2 ug of extracted DNA, with a range of 0.2 to 27.4 ug. CD8+CD57+ expansion was defined as a frequency above the mean frequency observed in healthy subjects.

Study-wide conclusions, independent of this receptor: CD8+ Simpson's diversity did not differ significantly between patients and healthy controls (P=0.060). Roughly 31 CD8+ CDR3 sequences were shared between patients and controls but appeared highly expressed in patients and within their immunodominant clones.

Genomic DNA served as template for TCR beta VDJ combination and CDR3 sequence profiling. TCR repertoire sequencing was run on an Illumina HiSeq 2000. On the study's bioinformatics: Repertoires were assessed using TRBV/TRBJ rearrangement plots, CDR3 size and DJ length profiles, and Simpson's diversity index. The most abundant DNA sequence in the deep sequencing data was taken as the immunodominant clone. CDR3 amino acid sequences were checked for sharing between subjects and were compared against published repertoires and the VDJdb database. Through fastp at Q25 and MiXCR, TCRdb rebuilt clones from the public reads, retaining in-frame beta chains. Records with the same CDR3 protein are collapsed into one entry carrying the most frequent genes and DNA. The V and J calls here are based on TCRdb, not the publication. The sample data list around 290,000 distinct CDR3 sequences, and approximately 57% of these were observed just once. Of the sample, approximately 1.3% is held by the ten largest clones.

The germline V gene (reference sequence) sets CDR1 to DFQATT and CDR2 to SNEGSKA. Including cysteine and phenylalanine, the CDR3 has 14 amino acids. Of the read, only the CDR3 DNA is kept; its 42 bases are in frame from base 1. Trimming leaves V shorter by 6 bases and J shorter by 2 bases, with the junction holding 9 bases beyond the gene matches. The chain couples TRBV20-1 to TRBJ2-7; 8 central bases correspond to TRBD2. The TCR was taken from a human donor with aplastic anemia. The sequenced sample was sorted CD4+, CD8+, or CD8+CD57+ T cells (not recorded which) from PBMCs. The CDR3 loop reads CSAERAGAPYEQYF. The DNA is TGCAGTGCCGAAAGAGCGGGGGCCCCCTACGAGCAGTACTTC.